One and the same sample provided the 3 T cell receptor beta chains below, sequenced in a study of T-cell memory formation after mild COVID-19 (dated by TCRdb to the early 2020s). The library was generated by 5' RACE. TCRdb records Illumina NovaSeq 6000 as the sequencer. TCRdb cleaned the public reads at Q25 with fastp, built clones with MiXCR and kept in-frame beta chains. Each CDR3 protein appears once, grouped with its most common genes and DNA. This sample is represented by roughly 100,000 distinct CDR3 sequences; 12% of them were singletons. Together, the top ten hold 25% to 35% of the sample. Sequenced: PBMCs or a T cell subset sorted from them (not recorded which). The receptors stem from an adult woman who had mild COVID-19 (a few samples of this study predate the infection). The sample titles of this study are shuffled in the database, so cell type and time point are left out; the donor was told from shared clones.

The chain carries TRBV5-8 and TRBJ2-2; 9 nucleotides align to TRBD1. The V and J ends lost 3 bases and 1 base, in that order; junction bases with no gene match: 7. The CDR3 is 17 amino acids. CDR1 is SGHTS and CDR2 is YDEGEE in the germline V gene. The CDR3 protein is CASSWGNRGQNTGELFF. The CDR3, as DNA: TGTGCCAGCAGCTGGGGCAACAGGGGGCAGAACACCGGGGAGCTGTTTTTT. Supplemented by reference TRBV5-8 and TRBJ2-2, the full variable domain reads EAGVTQSPTHLIKTRGQQATLRCSPISGHTSVYWYQQALGLGLQFLLWYDEGEERNRGNFPPRFSGRQFPNYSSELNVNALELEDSALYLCASSWGNRGQNTGELFFGEGSRLTVL.

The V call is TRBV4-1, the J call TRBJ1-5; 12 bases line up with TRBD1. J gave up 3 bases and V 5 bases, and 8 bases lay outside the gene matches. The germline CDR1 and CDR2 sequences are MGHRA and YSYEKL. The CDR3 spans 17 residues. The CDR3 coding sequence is TGCGCCAGCAGCTCTCGGCCGGGACAGGGGGCCAATCAGCCCCAGCATTTT. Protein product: CASSSRPGQGANQPQHF.

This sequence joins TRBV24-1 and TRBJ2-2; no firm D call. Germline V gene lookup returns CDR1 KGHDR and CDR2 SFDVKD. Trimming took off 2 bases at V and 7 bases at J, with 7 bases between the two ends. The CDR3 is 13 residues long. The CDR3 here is CATSDSEVGELFF. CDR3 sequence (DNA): TGTGCCACCAGTGATTCTGAGGTCGGGGAGCTGTTTTTT.